Presented here are 32 T cell receptor beta chains from one specimen sequenced in a study of tumor and adjacent non-tumor tissue in lung cancer. The template was RNA from unsorted bulk tissue. The library came from three nested PCR rounds adapted from ARM-PCR protocols. TCRdb re-called the multiplex PCR reads with MiXCR, one entry per CDR3 protein. Among fewer than 80,000 distinct CDR3 sequences listed, nearly 70% were seen once. Sequencing was performed on lung tumor tissue. The receptors here all came from a woman in her 70s with non-small cell lung cancer.

This clonotype was recorded once. One end of the junction is discordant with germline, which a read error may explain. V and J are TRBV6-5 and TRBJ1-2; possibly TRBD1 for D (5 bases). Germline V gene sequence: CDR1 MNHEY, CDR2 SVGAGI. This CDR3 contains 14 residues. The CDR3: CVSERLGRGYGYTF. CDR3 in DNA: TGTGTCAGCGAGCGCCTGGGACGGGGCTATGGCTACACCTTC.

Concerning this clonotype: A read error may produce the germline difference seen at one junction end. V usage is TRBV11-1 and J usage is TRBJ1-1; tentatively, D is TRBD1 (5 bases). This CDR3 region has 13 residues. The germline V gene encodes CDR1 SGHAT and CDR2 FQDESV (reference sequence). The CDR3, as DNA: TGTGCTAGCAGCTCTCAGGGAAGGTCTGCAGCTTTATTT. Protein product: CASSSQGRSAALF.

Many counts were recorded for this clonotype. The rearrangement links TRBV5-6 to TRBJ2-5; 9 bases align to TRBD2. V gave up 3 bases and J gave up 4 bases; unmatched junction bases: 7. This CDR3 has 15 amino acids. Germline V gene lookup returns CDR1 SGHDT and CDR2 YYEEEE. CDR3 in amino acids: CASSSNSGSRETQYF. CDR3 DNA: TGTGCCAGCAGCTCAAATAGCGGGAGTCGAGAGACCCAGTACTTC.

Turning to this clonotype: One end of the junction varies from germline; a read error may be responsible. The chain couples TRBV6-1 to TRBJ1-5, with a possible D match to TRBD1 (5 bases). Germline CDR1 reads MNHNS; CDR2 reads SASEGT. CDR3 length: 12 residues. The CDR3 here is CANRRGDQPQHF. Written as DNA, the CDR3 is TGTGCCAATAGAAGAGGGGACCAGCCACAGCATTTT.

This clonotype was detected a few times. This may be a read error: a much more frequent sequence differs by one nucleotide. The rearrangement uses TRBV6-1 and TRBJ2-7; 7 bases are shared with TRBD2. The CDR3 is 14 amino acids. The germline CDR1 and CDR2 sequences are MNHNS and SASEGT. J lost 0 bases, V lost 9 bases, and 8 bases had no gene match. In nucleotides, the CDR3 is TGTGCCAGGTGGGGGGGAGGCAGCTCCTACGAGCAGTACTTC. Residues: CARWGGGSSYEQYF.

As for this clonotype: This may stem from a read error, because a much larger clone lies one nucleotide away. The chain is built from TRBV5-1 and TRBJ2-2; TRBD1 matches 7 bases. Germline V gene sequence: CDR1 SGHRS, CDR2 YFSETQ. The CDR3 is 15 residues long. The CDR3 DNA sequence: TGCGCCAGCAGGTTGGGGACAGTTGACACCGGGGAGCTGTTTTTT. This gives the protein CASRLGTVDTGELFF.

Concerning this clonotype: This likely comes from a read error, as the CDR3 has no conserved phenylalanine or tryptophan at its end. Because the CDR3's place on the DNA is in doubt, the DNA is left out and the CDR3 is given as listed by TCRdb. The rearrangement uses TRBV6-1 and TRBJ2-2; TRBD1, the D gene given by the table, was not confirmed from the DNA. Looked up from germline, CDR1 is MNHNS and CDR2 is SASEGT. The CDR3 is made up of 15 amino acids, end residues included. The CDR3 sequence is CASRRRDRDTGELFY.

In regard to this clonotype: With a much larger clone just one base away, this may be a read error. V usage is TRBV5-4 and J usage is TRBJ2-1; tentatively, D is TRBD2 (5 bases). V was pared by 8 bases and J by 10 bases, with 22 bases between. Germline CDR1 is SGHNT and CDR2 is YYREEE (reference sequence). This CDR3 is built from 14 residues. The CDR3 nucleotides read TGTGCCAGTCGGCCGGAACTAGTGGGAGACGAGCAGTTCTTC. Amino acids: CASRPELVGDEQFF.

As concerns this clonotype: Compared with germline, one end of the junction differs, possibly owing to a read error. The chain uses TRBV6-2 or TRBV6-3 and TRBJ1-2; D is uncertain. The CDR3 runs to 12 residues. Germline V gene data show CDR1 as MNHEY and CDR2 as SVGEGT. The CDR3 nucleotides read TGTCCCAGCAGTGATTGGAACTATAGCTACACCTTC. It encodes CPSSDWNYSYTF.

In this sample, this clonotype turned up once. Since no conserved phenylalanine or tryptophan closes the CDR3, a read error is the likely cause. The limits of the CDR3 on the DNA are not certain, so only TCRdb's listed CDR3 is given. The chain uses TRBV6-5 and TRBJ1-1; the table's D call of TRBD1 was not tested on the DNA. Both ends counted, the CDR3 spans 17 residues. Germline CDR1 is MNHEY and CDR2 is SVGAGI. CDR3 protein: CASSYSRTEGLDTEALI.

Comments on this clonotype: Because it lacks the conserved phenylalanine or tryptophan at the end, this CDR3 is likely a read error. This chain connects TRBV11-1 to TRBJ2-7; maybe TRBD2 (5 bases). Germline assignment: CDR1 SGHAT and CDR2 FQDESV (reference sequence). The CDR3 contains 15 residues. In DNA, the CDR3 is TGTGCCAGCAGCCGCGGACGGGGAATCTCCTACAAGCAGTACCTC. Translated: CASSRGRGISYKQYL.

In its sample, this clonotype was seen a few times. The junction departs from germline at one end; a sequencing error may be responsible. V usage is TRBV4-1 and J usage is TRBJ1-1; D is uncertain. CDR1 and CDR2 (germline): MGHRA, YSYEKL. This CDR3 spans 15 amino acids. The chain's CDR3 is CASSQGHGMNTEAFF. CDR3 DNA sequence: TGCGCCAGCAGCCAAGGACATGGAATGAACACTGAAGCCTTCTTT.

A note on this clonotype: Compared with germline, one end of the junction differs, possibly owing to a read error. The chain employs TRBV7-9 and TRBJ2-5; 8 nucleotides match TRBD2. The CDR3 runs to 16 residues. The germline gives CDR1 SEHNR, CDR2 FQNEAQ (reference sequence). CDR3 coding DNA: TGTGCCAGCAGCTTATTCCTGGGACTAGACCAGGAGACCCAGTACTTC. Translating gives CASSLFLGLDQETQYF.

The chain recombines TRBV28 with TRBJ2-7; 7 nucleotides match TRBD1. Germline assignment: CDR1 MDHEN and CDR2 SYDVKM. CDR3 length: 17 amino acids. The V and J ends lost 5 bases and 3 bases, in that order; junction bases with no gene match: 16. The CDR3 DNA reads as TGTGCCAGCAGTCTCCTAACCTTGACAGGGATCTGCTACGAGCAGTACTTC. It translates to CASSLLTLTGICYEQYF.

Remarks on this clonotype: One end of the junction does not line up with germline, which may come from a read error. The rearrangement joins TRBV29-1 to TRBJ2-2, with TRBD2 as a possible D gene (5 bases). Germline V gene lookup returns CDR1 SQVTM and CDR2 ANQGSEA. The CDR3 is 11 residues long. CDR3 sequence (DNA): TGCAGCGTTGGGGTGAACGGGGAGCCGTTTTTT. This translates into CSVGVNGEPFF.

This clonotype is a singleton in its sample. Its ends do not fully match the called genes, so a read error is possible. The chain combines TRBV6-5 with TRBJ1-2; D possibly corresponds to TRBD1 (6 bases). Looked up from germline, CDR1 is MNHEY and CDR2 is SVGAGI. The CDR3 has 15 amino acids. The DNA of the CDR3 is TGTGCCAGCAGTTACTGGATGCAGGGGCGTTACGGCTACACATTC. Translating it yields CASSYWMQGRYGYTF.

The chain is built from TRBV10-3 and TRBJ2-2, with no clear D. With 6 bases removed from V and 6 bases from J, the gap between germline ends came to 8 bases. The CDR3 length is 12 residues. CDR1 and CDR2 (germline): ENHRY, SYGVKD. The chain's CDR3 is CAIRRIAGELFF. Here the CDR3 DNA reads TGTGCCATCAGAAGGATAGCCGGGGAGCTGTTTTTT.

This chain joins TRBV20-1 and TRBJ1-2; D is possibly TRBD1 (6 bases). Germline-derived CDR1 and CDR2 are DFQATT and SNEGSKA (reference sequence). Trimming removed 8 bases at V and 8 bases at J, with 18 bases between. CDR3 length equals 12 residues. Here the CDR3 DNA reads TGCAGTCCCAACAGGGAGGGTTGGGGCTACACCTTC. Its protein product is CSPNREGWGYTF.

Points on this clonotype: Likely a read error: the CDR3 ends without its conserved phenylalanine or tryptophan. J is TRBJ2-1 and V is TRBV6-6; possibly TRBD2 for D (6 bases). Looked up from germline, CDR1 is MNHNY and CDR2 is SVGAGI (reference sequence). Trimming shortened V by 5 bases and J by 7 bases, and 18 bases separated the two germline ends. The CDR3 runs to 15 residues. CDR3 in DNA: TGTGCCAGCAGTGCGGGGCGGGCCGGCGGGAATGAGCAGTTCCTC. Protein: CASSAGRAGGNEQFL.

This clonotype is deemed medium-sized. The V call is TRBV5-5, the J call TRBJ2-7; 8 nucleotides line up with TRBD1. The CDR3 covers 14 residues. Germline values: CDR1 SGHKS, CDR2 YYEKEE (reference sequence). The trim removed 0 bases at V and 4 bases at J, leaving 3 bases unmatched. The CDR3 coding sequence is TGTGCCAGCAGCTTGGGTCAGGGGGCTTACGAGCAGTACTTC. Encoded protein: CASSLGQGAYEQYF.

Turning to this clonotype: The germline gene is not matched at one end of the junction; a read error may be the cause. The chain joins TRBV5-4 to TRBJ2-2; a possible D gene is TRBD2 (6 bases). Looked up from germline, CDR1 is SGHNT and CDR2 is YYREEE (reference sequence). This CDR3 region has 15 residues. In nucleotides, the CDR3 is TGTGCCAACAGCAAAACTAGCAGGAACACCGGGGAGCTGTTTTTT. This translates into CANSKTSRNTGELFF. The full variable domain, rest sourced from reference TRBV5-4 and TRBJ2-2, is ETGVTQSPTHLIKTRGQQVTLRCSSQSGHNTVSWYQQALGQGPQFIFQYYREEENGRGNFPPRFSGLQFPNYSSELNVNALELDDSALYLCANSKTSRNTGELFFGEGSRLTVL.

Details on this clonotype: A junction boundary mismatches the germline segment, possibly from a read error. The V gene is TRBV5-6, the J gene TRBJ2-2; 10 bases fit TRBD1. Germline V gene data show CDR1 as SGHDT and CDR2 as YYEEEE. The CDR3 runs to 17 residues. The DNA for the CDR3 is TGTGCCAGCAGCATTGGGACAGGGGCGATTGACACCTGGGAGTTGTTTTTT. This encodes CASSIGTGAIDTWELFF.

Comment on this clonotype: One end of the junction fails to match germline, which may point to a read error. This rearrangement joins TRBV12-3 or TRBV12-4 to TRBJ1-5; perhaps TRBD1 as D (6 bases). The CDR3 consists of 14 residues. Here the CDR3 DNA reads TGTGCCAGCAGTCCAGGGACATGGAATCAGCGCCAGCATTTT. Amino acid sequence: CASSPGTWNQRQHF.

The rearrangement uses TRBV4-2 and TRBJ2-2; D is possibly TRBD1 or TRBD2 (5 bases each). Trimming took off 11 bases at V and 8 bases at J, with 24 bases between the two ends. The CDR3 is 15 amino acids. CDR1 LGHNA and CDR2 YNFKEQ come from the germline V gene. The CDR3 reads CARGSGTVNTGELFF. CDR3 sequence (DNA): TGTGCCCGCGGCTCCGGGACGGTGAATACTGGGGAGCTGTTTTTT.

A word on this clonotype: A much bigger clone sits one base away, suggesting this may be a read error. This sequence joins TRBV9 and TRBJ2-1, with 8 bases fitting TRBD2. The J segment lost 10 bases and the V segment lost 7 bases, leaving 13 bases of the junction unmatched. The CDR3 length is 14 residues. Germline CDR1 is SGDLS and CDR2 is YYNGEE. CDR3 sequence (DNA): TGTGCCAGCGGCGAGGCCGGGACTAGTTCCGAGCAGTTCTTC. It encodes CASGEAGTSSEQFF.

This clonotype has a handful of counts. Just one base apart from a much larger clone, this may be a read error. The chain links TRBV10-3 to TRBJ1-1; 7 bases map to TRBD1. CDR1 is ENHRY and CDR2 is SYGVKD in the germline V gene. There are 14 residues in the CDR3. CDR3 nucleotide sequence: TGTGCCATCAGAGAACCGACAGGGAGGACTGGAGCTTTCTTT. This translates into CAIREPTGRTGAFF.

Comment on this clonotype: A read error may account for a junction end that differs from germline. The chain is built from TRBV4-2 and TRBJ2-3; perhaps TRBD2 as D (5 bases). This CDR3 comprises 16 residues. Germline-derived CDR1 and CDR2 are LGHNA and YNFKEQ. CDR3 sequence reads: CASSRTGSSNTETQYF. The CDR3 DNA sequence: TGTGCCAGCAGCCGTACGGGGAGTTCTAACACAGAAACGCAGTATTTC.

Remarks on this clonotype: No conserved phenylalanine or tryptophan ends this CDR3, so it is likely a read error. The CDR3 region has the DNA TGTGCCATCGGAGCGACAGCAGGAGATCTACTCCTCCACCTT. Residues: CAIGATAGDLLLHL. The rearrangement uses TRBV28 and TRBJ1-6; TRBD1 might be the D (5 bases). V lost 10 bases and J 15 bases, leaving 25 bases between the germline ends. Germline V gene data show CDR1 as MDHEN and CDR2 as SYDVKM. This CDR3 has 14 amino acids.

The chain carries TRBV6-1 and TRBJ2-1, with a possible D match to TRBD2 (6 bases). The CDR3 extends over 14 amino acids. V was shortened by 6 bases and J by 12 bases, with 21 bases between the two germline ends. Looked up from germline, CDR1 is MNHNS and CDR2 is SASEGT. This CDR3 reads CASSPIGAGHVQFF. CDR3 sequence (DNA): TGTGCCAGCAGCCCCATCGGAGCGGGTCATGTGCAGTTCTTC.

V usage is TRBV28 and J usage is TRBJ1-4, with a possible D match to TRBD1 (5 bases). The V end lost 11 bases, the J end lost 5 bases, and 21 bases lay between the germline ends. There are 15 residues in the CDR3. Germline assignment: CDR1 MDHEN and CDR2 SYDVKM. CDR3 in amino acids: CAYFHQGDPNEKLFF. Here the CDR3 DNA reads TGTGCCTACTTTCATCAGGGAGACCCGAATGAAAAACTGTTTTTT.

Comments on this clonotype: An end of the junction does not agree with germline; a read error may underlie this. V is TRBV28 and J is TRBJ2-1; D gene ambiguous. CDR3 length equals 15 residues. CDR1 and CDR2 (germline): MDHEN, SYDVKM. This CDR3 is CASSPTSYGNNGQFF. The CDR3 DNA reads as TGTGCCAGCAGTCCCACATCCTATGGCAACAATGGGCAGTTCTTC.

This clonotype was counted ten times or more. J is TRBJ2-5 and V is TRBV5-4; perhaps D is TRBD1 or TRBD2 (7 bases each). CDR3 length: 15 residues. Trimming removed 1 base from V and 1 base from J, with 11 bases in between. From germline, CDR1 is SGHNT and CDR2 YYREEE (reference sequence). CDR3 bases: TGTGCCAGCAGCTTGCAGGGGGGGGCCCAAGAGACCCAGTACTTC. This gives the protein CASSLQGGAQETQYF. Based on the CDR3 plus reference TRBV5-4 and TRBJ2-5, the full variable domain is ETGVTQSPTHLIKTRGQQVTLRCSSQSGHNTVSWYQQALGQGPQFIFQYYREEENGRGNFPPRFSGLQFPNYSSELNVNALELDDSALYLCASSLQGGAQETQYFGPGTRLLVL.